This T cell receptor (beta chain) stems from a study of blood T cell repertoires in COVID-19. The CDR3 is made up of 16 amino acids. The germline gives CDR1 MNHEY, CDR2 SVGEGT. The V and J ends lost 2 bases and 3 bases, in that order; junction bases with no gene match: 5. The table came from immunoSEQ multiplex PCR; TCRdb's copy has only in-frame clones and leaves some out. The sample includes approximately 110,000 clones, 75% to 85% of them seen just once. The receptor was isolated from a woman between 70 and 85 years old with acute or convalescent COVID-19. V usage is TRBV6-2 or TRBV6-3 and J usage is TRBJ2-2; TRBD2 agrees at 8 bases. The sample consisted of peripheral blood. Here the CDR3 DNA reads TGTGCCAGCAGTTACGAAACGGGGGGGCACACCGGGGAGCTGTTTTTT. This sequence encodes CASSYETGGHTGELFF.